These 5 T cell receptor beta chains were sequenced from one sample in a study of blood T cells in healthy people across ages (dated by TCRdb to the mid-2010s). Library preparation used 5' RACE. For sequencing, an Illumina HiSeq 2500 was employed. The second PCR ran for about 6 to 11 cycles and used a J-beta primer mix along with a sample-barcoded 5' primer. In-frame beta chains were kept once TCRdb had trimmed the public reads at Q25 with fastp and called clones with MiXCR. CDR3 protein duplicates are merged, each entry listing the most common genes and DNA. For this sample the table gives about 1.5 million distinct CDR3 sequences, of which 40% to 45% were detected only once. The top ten hold approximately 4% of the sample. Sample: blood. The receptors derive from a woman in her late teens or twenties in good health.

The rearrangement links TRBV29-1 to TRBJ2-3, with a weak D call TRBD2 (5 bases). Trimming took 6 bases from V and 0 from J, leaving 13 bases between them. Germline CDR1 reads SQVTM; CDR2 reads ANQGSEA. The length of the CDR3 is 14 residues. CDR3 nucleotides: TGCAGCGTCTCACTAGTCTCTAGCACAGATACGCAGTATTTT. It codes for CSVSLVSSTDTQYF.

In this sample, this clonotype turned up many times. V gene TRBV4-1 combines with J gene TRBJ1-2; no clear D. The V and J ends lost 1 base and 4 bases respectively, with 7 bases between them. Germline V CDR1 and CDR2: MGHRA, YSYEKL. This CDR3 comprises 13 residues. CDR3 coding DNA: TGCGCCAGCAGCCAAGTGGGTATCTATGGCTACACCTTC. Translation gives CASSQVGIYGYTF.

This rearrangement joins TRBV6-2 or TRBV6-3 to TRBJ2-1; 7 bases are shared with TRBD1. V lost 0 bases and J lost 7; bases outside the gene matches: 12. Germline assignment: CDR1 MNHEY and CDR2 SVGEGT. The CDR3 covers 17 residues. The CDR3, as DNA: TGTGCCAGCAGTTACTCCACCCACAGGGTACAGGGGAATGAGCAGTTCTTC. As protein: CASSYSTHRVQGNEQFF.

The V call is TRBV9, the J call TRBJ1-2; D is uncertain. Germline lookup yields CDR1 SGDLS and CDR2 YYNGEE. This CDR3 contains 14 residues. The V end was cut by 2 bases, the J end by 2 bases, with 10 bases between. The CDR3 here is CASSVSLENYGYTF. DNA of the CDR3: TGTGCCAGCAGCGTCTCTCTGGAAAACTATGGCTACACCTTC.

This clonotype came up a few times. The genes are TRBV7-8 and TRBJ1-1, with a weak D call TRBD1 (6 bases). The germline V gene encodes CDR1 SGHVS and CDR2 FQNEAQ. The V gene lost 5 bases and the J gene lost 5 bases, with 15 bases spanning the gap. The CDR3 loop spans 14 amino acids. The CDR3 spells CASSATGIGTEAFF. Written as DNA, the CDR3 is TGTGCCAGCAGCGCTACAGGGATCGGGACTGAAGCTTTCTTT.